A selection of T cell receptor beta chains follows, all from one sample in a study of cytomegalovirus exposure and HLA in healthy donors. The protocol was immunoSEQ multiplex PCR, while the TCRdb copy is restricted to in-frame clones and leaves out a portion. The sample records 150,000 to 200,000 clones, around nine tenths being singletons. Sequences were obtained from PBMCs. These receptors were collected from a man aged 18 to 35 in good health and CMV-seropositive. CDR3s include the opening cysteine and the closing phenylalanine or tryptophan. The D gene is left open where the match is weak. The size of a clone is reported for some rows only, either as once, few or many, or as a class for expanded clones.

v_call	d_call	j_call	clone_size	cdr3_nt	cdr3_aa
TRBV7-2	TRBD1	TRBJ1-2	-	TGTGCCAGCAGCGGCGGGGGACAGGTCTATGGCTACACCTTC	CASSGGGQVYGYTF
TRBV28	-	TRBJ2-7	-	TGTGCCAGCAACCGCCAAAGTTACAGCGAGCAGTACTTC	CASNRQSYSEQYF
TRBV4-2	TRBD1	TRBJ1-4	-	TGTGCCAGCAGCCAAGGGTCGACAGGGGGCACTAATGAAAAACTGTTTTTT	CASSQGSTGGTNEKLFF
TRBV7-2	-	TRBJ1-5	-	TGTGCCAGCAGCTTATGGGGGCCCAATCAGCCCCAGCATTTT	CASSLWGPNQPQHF
TRBV27	-	TRBJ1-1	-	TGTGCCAGCAGTTTCGACTACAACACTGAAGCTTTCTTT	CASSFDYNTEAFF
TRBV12-2	-	TRBJ2-7	-	TGTGCAAGTCGCCCTAGCGGGAACTACGAGCAGTACTTC	CASRPSGNYEQYF
TRBV28	TRBD1	TRBJ1-2	-	TGTGCCAGCAGTCGACAGGGGGCGGGCTATGGCTACACCTTC	CASSRQGAGYGYTF
TRBV7-2	-	TRBJ2-1	-	TGTGCCAGCAGCTTTGGCGGTTACAATGAGCAGTTCTTC	CASSFGGYNEQFF
TRBV10-3	-	TRBJ2-5	-	TGTGCCATCAGTGATTGGACAGCGCAAGAGACCCAGTACTTC	CAISDWTAQETQYF
TRBV9	-	TRBJ1-4	-	TGTGCCAGCAGCGGGGGGGGATACGGCAATGAAAAACTGTTTTTT	CASSGGGYGNEKLFF
TRBV25-1	TRBD1	TRBJ2-3	-	TGTGCCAGCAGTGTACGACAGGGGGCAGATACGCAGTATTTT	CASSVRQGADTQYF
TRBV4-1	-	TRBJ2-7	-	TGCGCCAGCAGCCAAGACCCCGGGTTGAGAAGGGGGAGTTTGGAGCAGTACTTC	CASSQDPGLRRGSLEQYF
TRBV5-8	-	TRBJ1-3	-	TGTGCCAGCAGCTCCCGGGTAAAAAGCTCTGGAAACACCATATATTTT	CASSSRVKSSGNTIYF
TRBV7-3	TRBD2	TRBJ2-1	-	TGTGCCAGCAGCCCTGGACTAGCTGACTACAATGAGCAGTTCTTC	CASSPGLADYNEQFF
TRBV30	-	TRBJ2-3	-	TGTGCCTGGAGAGGTACCAGCGGAACCACAGATACGCAGTATTTT	CAWRGTSGTTDTQYF
TRBV4-2	-	TRBJ2-1	few	TGTGCCAGCAGCCAAGCTGAGGGGGTGGGCGCTAACAATGAGCAGTTCTTC	CASSQAEGVGANNEQFF
TRBV9	-	TRBJ1-3	once	TGTGCCAGCAGCCCCGGGTCGGGTGGAAACACCATATATTTT	CASSPGSGGNTIYF
TRBV5-1	-	TRBJ2-7	-	TGCGCCAGCCGTCATGGGCCTTCCGAGCAGTACTTC	CASRHGPSEQYF
TRBV7-3	-	TRBJ2-7	-	TGTGCCAGCAGCTTGACGGGAGCAGACGAGCAGTACTTC	CASSLTGADEQYF
TRBV2	-	TRBJ2-5	-	TGTGCCAGCAGTGTTTCGGGTCGAGAGACCCAGTACTTC	CASSVSGRETQYF
TRBV27	-	TRBJ1-2	-	TGTGCCAGCAGTTTATCGGGGGACAACGTGAACTATGGCTACACCTTC	CASSLSGDNVNYGYTF
TRBV29-1	TRBD1	TRBJ1-4	-	TGCAGCGCAGAACAGGGGGCGAGAGAAAAACTGTTTTTT	CSAEQGAREKLFF
TRBV5-4	TRBD1	TRBJ2-1	-	TGTGCCAGCAGCTTGGCTTCGGGACAGATGCACAATGAGCAGTTCTTC	CASSLASGQMHNEQFF
TRBV11-3	-	TRBJ1-1	-	TGTGCCAGCAGCTGGGGGGGGGACACTGAAGCTTTCTTT	CASSWGGDTEAFF
TRBV7-7	TRBD2	TRBJ2-5	-	TGTGCTAGCAGCTTAGGGCTAGCGGGGGTCCAAGAGACCCAGTACTTC	CASSLGLAGVQETQYF
TRBV7-2	-	TRBJ1-2	-	TGTGCCAGCAGCTTTTCAGAGGGCAGTCACGACACCTTC	CASSFSEGSHDTF
TRBV2	-	TRBJ1-1	-	TGTGCCAGCACCTTACCAGTGAACACTGAAGCTTTCTTT	CASTLPVNTEAFF
TRBV9	TRBD2	TRBJ2-3	-	TGTGCCAGCAGCGTAGGTCTAGCGGGAGGTACGCAGTATTTT	CASSVGLAGGTQYF
TRBV2	TRBD1	TRBJ1-3	-	TGTGCCAGCAGCCCCGAGGGGGCGATCTCTGGAAACACCATATATTTT	CASSPEGAISGNTIYF
TRBV13	-	TRBJ2-5	once	TGTGCCAGCAGCTTAATCGGGGGCAGGGGGAACCAAGAGACCCAGTACTTC	CASSLIGGRGNQETQYF
TRBV7-6	-	TRBJ1-5	few	TGTGCCAGCAGCCCTAAACCTGGGCCAAGCAATCAGCCCCAGCATTTT	CASSPKPGPSNQPQHF
TRBV7-6	TRBD2	TRBJ2-1	-	TGTGCCAGCAGCTTAAGGGCCGGGGGGGTTACCTCCTACAATGAGCAGTTCTTC	CASSLRAGGVTSYNEQFF
TRBV7-3	TRBD2	TRBJ2-5	-	TGTGCCAGCAGCTTAAATAGCGGGAGGCTAGAGACCCAGTACTTC	CASSLNSGRLETQYF
TRBV4-3	TRBD1	TRBJ2-7	-	TGCGCCAGCAGCCGGAGCCTCGGGACAGGGGCCTACGAGCAGTACTTC	CASSRSLGTGAYEQYF
TRBV6-4	TRBD1	TRBJ1-2	medium-sized	TGTGCCAGCAGTGACGGGGACAGCGACGGCTACACCTTC	CASSDGDSDGYTF
TRBV5-6	TRBD1	TRBJ2-5	-	TGTGCCAGCAGCTTAAGGGACAGCGATTATCAAGAGACCCAGTACTTC	CASSLRDSDYQETQYF
TRBV7-2	-	TRBJ1-2	-	TGTGCCAGCAGGGGGGACACCGAAAGGGGCTATGGCTACACCTTC	CASRGDTERGYGYTF
TRBV21-1	-	TRBJ2-7	-	TGTGCCAGCAGCAAAGGGGACAGGGGTTATAGGTACGAGCAGTACTTC	CASSKGDRGYRYEQYF
TRBV14	-	TRBJ2-1	-	TGTGCCAGCAGCGGTTCCAGGGCAAGGACCAATGAGCAGTTCTTC	CASSGSRARTNEQFF
TRBV27	TRBD2	TRBJ2-3	-	TGTGCCAGCAGTTCGGCGGGAGACACAGATACGCAGTATTTT	CASSSAGDTDTQYF
TRBV6-5	-	TRBJ1-1	-	TGTGCCAGCAGTTACGTGGGGAGAAACACTGAAGCTTTCTTT	CASSYVGRNTEAFF
TRBV5-1	-	TRBJ2-7	-	TGCGCCAGCAGCTCAAACTCCTACGAGCAGTACTTC	CASSSNSYEQYF
TRBV6-5	TRBD2	TRBJ2-7	-	TGTGCCACATCCAGCGGGGCGAGCTACGAGCAGTACTTC	CATSSGASYEQYF
TRBV7-2	-	TRBJ1-2	few	TGTGCCAGCAGCCCTGGACAGCCCTATGGCTACACCTTC	CASSPGQPYGYTF
TRBV11-1	TRBD1	TRBJ2-6	-	TGTGCCAGCAGGTCGCAGGGGGCCCGTGGGGCCAACGTCCTGACTTTC	CASRSQGARGANVLTF
TRBV11-3	TRBD1	TRBJ2-1	-	TGTGCCAGCAGGGGAAACAGGGGGTGGTCCTACAATGAGCAGTTCTTC	CASRGNRGWSYNEQFF
TRBV29-1	-	TRBJ2-7	-	TGCAGCGTTGAGGACAGACGATACGAGCAGTACTTC	CSVEDRRYEQYF
TRBV6-5	TRBD1	TRBJ1-1	-	TGTGCCAGCAGTTTCCCCTCACGGACAGGGGGCACAGCTTTCTTT	CASSFPSRTGGTAFF
TRBV6-5	-	TRBJ1-2	-	TGTGCCAGCAGCCCCGACAATAACTATGGCTACACCTTC	CASSPDNNYGYTF
TRBV2	-	TRBJ1-4	-	TGTGCCAGCATCAGTGGCGCCAGGGGACGGGAAAAACTGTTTTTT	CASISGARGREKLFF
TRBV5-1	TRBD2	TRBJ2-3	-	TGCGCCAGCAGCTTGGGACTAGCGGACGTCGATACGCAGTATTTT	CASSLGLADVDTQYF
TRBV11-2	-	TRBJ2-1	-	TGTGCCAGCGCTCCTGAGTACAATGAGCAGTTCTTC	CASAPEYNEQFF
TRBV7-3	TRBD2	TRBJ2-3	once	TGTGCCAGCAGCGGACTGACTAGCGGGGGGTCCACAGATACGCAGTATTTT	CASSGLTSGGSTDTQYF